This is a list of T cell receptor beta chains from one sample in a study of early T cells in non-severe SARS-CoV-2 infection. TCRdb processed the 5' RACE reads anew with MiXCR; each CDR3 protein has one entry. The table lists 76,000 or so distinct CDR3 sequences, 11% of them singletons. Sequenced sample: whole blood. These receptors were obtained from an adult who was a healthcare worker with PCR-confirmed SARS-CoV-2 infection or an uninfected control (not recorded which). Both conserved end residues are part of each CDR3. D genes are given only for firm matches. The size entry is marked missing in some rows and otherwise reads once, few, many or a size class.

abundance: .
v_gene: TRBV4-1
j_gene: TRBJ2-1
d_gene: TRBD2
len: 16
CDR3aa: CASSQDGGTGYNEQFF
CDR3nt: TGCGCCAGCAGCCAAGACGGGGGGACGGGCTACAATGAGCAGTTCTTC

abundance: few
v_gene: TRBV4-3
j_gene: TRBJ2-5
d_gene: .
len: 13
CDR3aa: CASSPDSQETQYF
CDR3nt: TGCGCCAGCAGCCCGGACAGCCAAGAGACCCAGTACTTC

abundance: many
v_gene: TRBV6-2/TRBV6-3
j_gene: TRBJ2-1
d_gene: TRBD2
len: 15
CDR3aa: CASSPISGANNEQFF
CDR3nt: TGTGCCAGCAGCCCCATTAGCGGGGCGAACAATGAGCAGTTCTTC

abundance: many
v_gene: TRBV12-3/TRBV12-4
j_gene: TRBJ1-1
d_gene: .
len: 14
CDR3aa: CASTFEGLNTEAFF
CDR3nt: TGTGCCAGCACCTTCGAGGGTTTGAACACTGAAGCTTTCTTT

abundance: many
v_gene: TRBV5-1
j_gene: TRBJ2-2
d_gene: .
len: 17
CDR3aa: CASSLIMGGRQTGELFF
CDR3nt: TGCGCCAGCAGCTTGATTATGGGGGGCCGTCAGACCGGGGAGCTGTTTTTT

abundance: .
v_gene: TRBV6-5
j_gene: TRBJ1-5
d_gene: .
len: 13
CDR3aa: CASRDRSNQPQHF
CDR3nt: TGTGCCAGCAGAGACAGGAGCAATCAGCCCCAGCATTTT

abundance: many
v_gene: TRBV30
j_gene: TRBJ1-6
d_gene: TRBD1
len: 15
CDR3aa: CAWSVGQGPNSPLHF
CDR3nt: TGTGCCTGGAGTGTTGGACAGGGGCCGAATTCACCCCTCCACTTT

abundance: .
v_gene: TRBV6-5
j_gene: TRBJ2-1
d_gene: .
len: 13
CDR3aa: CASTSSAYNEQFF
CDR3nt: TGTGCCAGCACCTCTAGCGCATACAATGAGCAGTTCTTC

abundance: few
v_gene: TRBV12-3/TRBV12-4
j_gene: TRBJ1-5
d_gene: .
len: 16
CDR3aa: CASSPGTTNSNQPQHF
CDR3nt: TGTGCCAGCAGTCCCGGGACAACGAATAGCAATCAGCCCCAGCATTTT

abundance: .
v_gene: TRBV6-5
j_gene: TRBJ1-1
d_gene: TRBD1
len: 15
CDR3aa: CASSSSGTGDTEAFF
CDR3nt: TGTGCCAGCAGTAGCTCCGGGACAGGGGACACTGAAGCTTTCTTT

abundance: many
v_gene: TRBV19
j_gene: TRBJ1-5
d_gene: .
len: 14
CDR3aa: CASSIRGPNQPQHF
CDR3nt: TGTGCCAGTAGTATAAGGGGACCTAATCAGCCCCAGCATTTT

abundance: .
v_gene: TRBV2
j_gene: TRBJ2-3
d_gene: .
len: 13
CDR3aa: CASSLSRADTQYF
CDR3nt: TGTGCCAGCAGTCTCTCTAGGGCAGATACGCAGTATTTT

abundance: .
v_gene: TRBV10-1
j_gene: TRBJ1-1
d_gene: .
len: 13
CDR3aa: CASRGGMNTEAFF
CDR3nt: TGCGCCAGCAGAGGTGGAATGAACACTGAAGCTTTCTTT

abundance: many
v_gene: TRBV20-1
j_gene: TRBJ2-3
d_gene: TRBD2
len: 19
CDR3aa: CSATSGGALLAGPTDTQYF
CDR3nt: TGCAGTGCCACTAGTGGGGGTGCTTTACTAGCGGGACCCACAGATACGCAGTATTTT